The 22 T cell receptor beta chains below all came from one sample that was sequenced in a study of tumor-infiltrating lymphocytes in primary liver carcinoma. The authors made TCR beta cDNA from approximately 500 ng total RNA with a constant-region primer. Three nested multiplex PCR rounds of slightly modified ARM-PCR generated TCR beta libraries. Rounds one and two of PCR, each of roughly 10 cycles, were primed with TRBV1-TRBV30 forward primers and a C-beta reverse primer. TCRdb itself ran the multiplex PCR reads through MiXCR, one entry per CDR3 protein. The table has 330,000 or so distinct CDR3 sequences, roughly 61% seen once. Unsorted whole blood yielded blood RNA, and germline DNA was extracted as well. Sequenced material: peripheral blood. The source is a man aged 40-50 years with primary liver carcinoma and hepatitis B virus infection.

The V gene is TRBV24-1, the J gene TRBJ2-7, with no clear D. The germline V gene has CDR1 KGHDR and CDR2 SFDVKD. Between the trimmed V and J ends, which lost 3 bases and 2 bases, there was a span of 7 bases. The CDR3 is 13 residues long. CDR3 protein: CATSDAGTYEQYF. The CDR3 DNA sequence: TGTGCCACCAGTGATGCTGGGACCTACGAGCAGTACTTC.

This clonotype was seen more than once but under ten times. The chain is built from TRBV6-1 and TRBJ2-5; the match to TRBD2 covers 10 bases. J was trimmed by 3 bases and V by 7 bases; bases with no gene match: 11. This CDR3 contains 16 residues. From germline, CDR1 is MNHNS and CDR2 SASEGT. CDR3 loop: CASTKGLAEGKETQYF. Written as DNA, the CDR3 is TGTGCCAGCACTAAAGGACTAGCGGAGGGAAAAGAGACCCAGTACTTC.

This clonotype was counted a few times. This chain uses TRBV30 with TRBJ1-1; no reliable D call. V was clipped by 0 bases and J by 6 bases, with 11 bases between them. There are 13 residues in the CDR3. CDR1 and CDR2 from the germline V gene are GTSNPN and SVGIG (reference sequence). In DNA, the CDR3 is TGTGCCTGGAGTGTAGCGGGAGTTCCTGAAGCTTTCTTT. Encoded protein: CAWSVAGVPEAFF.

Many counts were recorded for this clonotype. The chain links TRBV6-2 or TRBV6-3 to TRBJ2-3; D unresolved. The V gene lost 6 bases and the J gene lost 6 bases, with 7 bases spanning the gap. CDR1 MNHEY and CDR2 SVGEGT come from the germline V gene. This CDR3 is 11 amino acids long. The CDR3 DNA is TGTGCCAGCAGGTCTTGGGATACGCAGTATTTT. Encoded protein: CASRSWDTQYF.

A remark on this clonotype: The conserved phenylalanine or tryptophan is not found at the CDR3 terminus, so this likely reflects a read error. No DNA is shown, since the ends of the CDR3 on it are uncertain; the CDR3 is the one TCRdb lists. CDR3 sequence: CASSQDRWFEGAEQYL. The chain uses TRBV4-2 and TRBJ2-7; TRBD1 is taken as the D call from the table, unchecked against the DNA. Germline loops: CDR1 LGHNA, CDR2 YNFKEQ. Counting both end residues, the CDR3 totals 16 amino acids.

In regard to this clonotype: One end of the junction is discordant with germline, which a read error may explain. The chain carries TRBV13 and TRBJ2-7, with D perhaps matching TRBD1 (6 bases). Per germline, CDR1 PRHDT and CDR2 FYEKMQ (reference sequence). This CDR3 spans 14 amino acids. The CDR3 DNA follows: TGTGCCAGCAGCTTCAACAGGGCCTCCCACGAGCAGTACTTC. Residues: CASSFNRASHEQYF.

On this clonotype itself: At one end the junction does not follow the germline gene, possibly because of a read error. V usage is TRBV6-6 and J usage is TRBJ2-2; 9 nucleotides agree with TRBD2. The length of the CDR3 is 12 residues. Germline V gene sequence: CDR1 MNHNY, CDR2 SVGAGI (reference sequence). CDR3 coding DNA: TGTGTCAGCAGCCTCCCTAGCGGGGAACTGTTTTTT. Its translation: CVSSLPSGELFF.

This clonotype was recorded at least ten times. The CDR3 spells CAISEPGLDYEQYF. CDR3 in DNA: TGTGCCATCAGTGAACCGGGACTAGACTACGAGCAGTACTTC. V is TRBV10-3 and J is TRBJ2-7; 8 nucleotides agree with TRBD2. The V and J ends lost 3 bases and 3 bases, in that order; junction bases with no gene match: 4. Germline CDR1 ENHRY, CDR2 SYGVKD. This CDR3 has 14 amino acids.

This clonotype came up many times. CDR3 in amino acids: CASSFVNSSGNTEAFF. The DNA for the CDR3 is TGTGCCAGCAGCTTTGTTAACAGCTCGGGAAACACTGAAGCTTTCTTT. The chain recombines TRBV11-2 with TRBJ1-1, with D uncertain. Germline V gives CDR1 SGHAT, CDR2 FQNNGV. Trimming cost V 3 bases and J 2 bases, with 16 bases left between them. The CDR3 is 16 amino acids.

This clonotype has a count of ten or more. CDR3 in amino acids: CAISDLGGANEQFF. In nucleotides, the CDR3 is TGTGCCATCAGTGATTTGGGGGGCGCCAATGAGCAGTTCTTC. The chain recombines TRBV10-3 with TRBJ2-1; D might be TRBD1 or TRBD2, each matching 6 bases. The CDR3 is 14 residues long. The V gene's germline CDR1 is ENHRY and CDR2 SYGVKD. V was pared by 3 bases and J by 6 bases, with 12 bases between.

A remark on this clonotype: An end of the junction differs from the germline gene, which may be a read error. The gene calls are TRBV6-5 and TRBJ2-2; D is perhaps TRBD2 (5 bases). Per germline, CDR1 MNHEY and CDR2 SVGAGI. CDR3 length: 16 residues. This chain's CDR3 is CASSYSASANTGELFF. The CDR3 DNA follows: TGTGCCAGCAGTTACTCTGCGTCCGCAAACACCGGGGAGCTGTTCTTT.

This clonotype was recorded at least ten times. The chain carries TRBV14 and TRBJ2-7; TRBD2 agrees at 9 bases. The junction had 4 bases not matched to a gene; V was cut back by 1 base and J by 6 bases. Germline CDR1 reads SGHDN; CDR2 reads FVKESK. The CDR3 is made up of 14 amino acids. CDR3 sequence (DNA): TGTGCCAGCAGCCAAGTTCGGACTAGCGTCGAGCAGTACTTC. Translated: CASSQVRTSVEQYF.

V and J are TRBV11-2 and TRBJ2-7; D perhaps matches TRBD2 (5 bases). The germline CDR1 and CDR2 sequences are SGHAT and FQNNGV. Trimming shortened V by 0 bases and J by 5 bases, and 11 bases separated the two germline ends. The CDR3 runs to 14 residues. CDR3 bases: TGTGCCAGCAGCTTAGATGCGACTAATCACGAGCAGTACTTC. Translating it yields CASSLDATNHEQYF.

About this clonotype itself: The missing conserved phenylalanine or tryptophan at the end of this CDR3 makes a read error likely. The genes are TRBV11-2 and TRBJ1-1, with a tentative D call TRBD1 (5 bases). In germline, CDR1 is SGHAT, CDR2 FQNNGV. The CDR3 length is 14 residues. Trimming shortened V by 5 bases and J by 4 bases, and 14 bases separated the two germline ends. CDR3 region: CASSEKGGGTEAFS. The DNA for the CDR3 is TGTGCCAGCAGCGAAAAGGGTGGGGGCACTGAAGCTTTCTCT.

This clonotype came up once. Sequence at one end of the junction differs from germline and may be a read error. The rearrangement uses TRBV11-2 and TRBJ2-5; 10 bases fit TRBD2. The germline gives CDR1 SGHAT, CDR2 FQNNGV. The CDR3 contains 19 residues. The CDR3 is CASSVRTPWSSGRLETQYF. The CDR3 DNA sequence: TGTGCCAGCAGCGTAAGGACACCCTGGAGTAGCGGGAGGTTAGAGACCCAATACTTC.

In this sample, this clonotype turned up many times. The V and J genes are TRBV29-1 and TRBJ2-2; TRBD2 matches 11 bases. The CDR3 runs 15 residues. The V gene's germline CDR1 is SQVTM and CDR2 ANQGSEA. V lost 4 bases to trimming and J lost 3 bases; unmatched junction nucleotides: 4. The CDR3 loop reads CSVAVAGGDTGELFF. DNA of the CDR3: TGCAGCGTTGCAGTAGCGGGAGGGGACACCGGGGAGCTGTTTTTT.

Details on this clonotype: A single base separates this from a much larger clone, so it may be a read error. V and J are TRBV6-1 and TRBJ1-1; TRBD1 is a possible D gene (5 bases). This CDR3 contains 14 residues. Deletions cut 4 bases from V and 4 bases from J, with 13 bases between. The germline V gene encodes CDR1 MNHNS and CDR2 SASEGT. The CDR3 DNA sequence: TGTGCCAGCAGTGCGGACACTTGGCTCACTGAAGCTTTCTTT. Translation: CASSADTWLTEAFF.

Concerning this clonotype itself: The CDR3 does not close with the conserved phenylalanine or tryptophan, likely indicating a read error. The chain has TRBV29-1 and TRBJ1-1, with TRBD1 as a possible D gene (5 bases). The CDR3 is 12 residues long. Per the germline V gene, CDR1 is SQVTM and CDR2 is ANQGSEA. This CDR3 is CTVVGVNTEAFS. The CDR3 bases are TGCACCGTTGTGGGGGTGAACACTGAAGCTTTCTCT.

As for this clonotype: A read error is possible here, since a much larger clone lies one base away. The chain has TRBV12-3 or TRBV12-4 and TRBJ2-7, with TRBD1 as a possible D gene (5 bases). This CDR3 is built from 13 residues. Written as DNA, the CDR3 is TGTGCCAGCAGCTTGCTAGGGGTCTACGTGCAGTACTTC. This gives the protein CASSLLGVYVQYF.

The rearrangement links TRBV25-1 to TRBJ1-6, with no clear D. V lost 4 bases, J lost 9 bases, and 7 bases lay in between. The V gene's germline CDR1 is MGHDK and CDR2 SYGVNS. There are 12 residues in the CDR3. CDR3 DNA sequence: TGTGCCAGCAGTGTGGGCGGTTCACCCCTCCACTTT. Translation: CASSVGGSPLHF.

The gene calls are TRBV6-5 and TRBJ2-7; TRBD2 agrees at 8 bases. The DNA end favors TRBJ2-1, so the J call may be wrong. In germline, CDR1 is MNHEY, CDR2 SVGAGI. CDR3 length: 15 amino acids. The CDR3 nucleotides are TGTGCCAGCATCAACCTGTCGGGGGGGTATTACGAGCAGTTCTTC. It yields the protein CASINLSGGYYEQFF.

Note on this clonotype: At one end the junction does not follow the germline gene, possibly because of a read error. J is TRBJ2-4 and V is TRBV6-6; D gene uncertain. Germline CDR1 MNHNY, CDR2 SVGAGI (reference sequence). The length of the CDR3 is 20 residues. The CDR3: CASNYLRLGALGIAKNIQYF. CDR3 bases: TGTGCCAGCAATTACTTGAGGCTAGGCGCGCTAGGCATAGCCAAAAACATTCAGTACTTC.